Following are 19 T cell receptor beta chains from one sample sequenced in a study of blood T cells in healthy people across ages. A J-beta primer mix and a sample-barcoded 5' primer were used in a second PCR of about 6 to 12 cycles. TCRdb fed the 5' RACE reads into MiXCR, producing one record per CDR3 protein. The sample carries hundreds of thousands of distinct CDR3 sequences, around 45% recorded once. Sequencing was performed on blood. Receptors originate from a man in his 60s in good health.

This chain links TRBV7-2 with TRBJ1-5; 9 nucleotides line up with TRBD1. Germline CDR1 reads SGHTA; CDR2 reads FQGNSA. The V and J ends lost 5 bases and 2 bases, in that order; junction bases with no gene match: 13. This CDR3 is 18 amino acids long. The CDR3 reads CASSPRYPGQGGNQPQHF. Here the CDR3 DNA reads TGTGCCAGCAGCCCGCGCTATCCGGGACAGGGTGGCAATCAGCCCCAGCATTTT.

The gene calls are TRBV20-1 and TRBJ1-3; D possibly corresponds to TRBD1 (6 bases). Germline CDR1 is DFQATT and CDR2 is SNEGSKA (reference sequence). CDR3 length: 14 residues. V was trimmed by 3 bases and J by 1 base, leaving 10 bases between them. CDR3 residues: CSARPGVSGNTIYF. In nucleotides, the CDR3 is TGCAGTGCTAGGCCAGGGGTTTCTGGAAACACCATATATTTT.

This clonotype was seen a handful of times. This chain uses TRBV6-5 with TRBJ2-5; 7 bases map to TRBD1. This CDR3 comprises 13 residues. The V and J ends lost 0 bases and 6 bases, in that order; junction bases with no gene match: 1. Germline values: CDR1 MNHEY, CDR2 SVGAGI. CDR3 sequence: CASSYSTGQTQYF. In DNA, the CDR3 is TGTGCCAGCAGTTACTCGACAGGGCAGACCCAGTACTTC.

This clonotype was found a few times. This chain connects TRBV24-1 to TRBJ2-1; TRBD1 matches 10 bases. V shed 4 bases and J 12 bases; nucleotides not matched to a gene: 14. Per germline, CDR1 KGHDR and CDR2 SFDVKD. There are 16 residues in the CDR3. CDR3 region: CATSEEGQGSMRGQFF. The CDR3, as DNA: TGTGCCACCAGTGAAGAGGGACAGGGGTCAATGAGGGGGCAGTTCTTC.

This clonotype has only a few counts. The chain links TRBV11-2 to TRBJ2-7; D not resolved. The CDR3 runs to 12 residues. Trimming cost V 6 bases and J 1 base, with 7 bases left between them. The germline V gene has CDR1 SGHAT and CDR2 FQNNGV. Here the CDR3 reads CASRSTSYEQYF. The CDR3 DNA follows: TGTGCCAGCAGGTCAACTTCCTACGAGCAGTACTTC.

This clonotype appeared a few times. This chain uses TRBV7-2 with TRBJ1-6, with 7 bases lining up with TRBD1. The CDR3 length is 15 residues. Per germline, CDR1 SGHTA and CDR2 FQGNSA. J lost 6 bases, V lost 5 bases, and 7 bases had no gene match. The CDR3 DNA reads TGTGCCAGCAGCGGGCAGGGGGTCGCTAATTCACCCCTCCACTTT. It is translated as CASSGQGVANSPLHF.

J is TRBJ2-5 and V is TRBV11-3; possibly TRBD1 or TRBD2 for D (6 bases each). The ends were cut back, 3 bases at V and 4 bases at J, with 12 bases in the middle. CDR3 length: 14 residues. CDR1 is SGHNT, CDR2 YENEEA, per germline. The CDR3 region is CASSFEGGVETQYF. In DNA, the CDR3 is TGTGCCAGCAGCTTCGAGGGGGGTGTAGAGACCCAGTACTTC.

The V and J genes are TRBV9 and TRBJ2-7, with 7 bases aligning to TRBD2. The CDR3 spans 14 residues. The ends lost 5 bases at V and 0 bases at J; junction bases unmatched: 5. Germline loops: CDR1 SGDLS, CDR2 YYNGEE. CDR3 sequence (DNA): TGTGCCAGCAGTCGAAGCGGGGTCTCCTACGAGCAGTACTTC. Translating it yields CASSRSGVSYEQYF.

V usage is TRBV14 and J usage is TRBJ2-2; 7 bases map to TRBD2. Germline CDR1 SGHDN, CDR2 FVKESK. The CDR3 has 16 amino acids. Unmatched junction bases numbered 5, after V lost 1 base and J lost 3 bases. CDR3: CASSQGGLFYTGELFF. In DNA, the CDR3 is TGTGCCAGCAGCCAAGGGGGACTATTCTACACCGGGGAGCTGTTTTTT.

The J gene is TRBJ2-7, the V gene TRBV15; tentatively, D is TRBD2 (5 bases). Germline V CDR1 and CDR2: LNHNV, YYDKDF (reference sequence). CDR3 length equals 15 residues. The germline V and J ends were trimmed by 2 bases and 3 bases, with 14 bases remaining between them. The CDR3 protein is CATSRIVAGHYEQYF. Written as DNA, the CDR3 is TGTGCCACCAGCAGAATAGTGGCGGGCCACTACGAGCAGTACTTC.

The V call is TRBV18, the J call TRBJ2-2, with D possibly TRBD1 on 6 matching bases. Deletions cut 7 bases from V and 1 base from J, with 19 bases between. Germline V CDR1 and CDR2: KGHSH, LQKENI. The CDR3 length is 17 residues. DNA for the CDR3: TGTGCCAGCTTCACTCCCCTAAGGGGGAGGAACACCGGGGAGCTGTTTTTT. Translation gives CASFTPLRGRNTGELFF.

This clonotype was counted only a few times. The genes are TRBV6-5 and TRBJ2-1, with D unclear. Germline V gene sequence: CDR1 MNHEY, CDR2 SVGAGI. Trimming took 2 bases from V and 4 from J, leaving 9 bases between them. CDR3 length: 14 amino acids. CDR3 sequence reads: CASSYRRVYNEQFF. The CDR3 bases are TGTGCCAGCAGTTACCGCCGGGTATACAATGAGCAGTTCTTC.

The rearrangement links TRBV12-3 or TRBV12-4 to TRBJ2-2; TRBD1 agrees at 7 bases. This CDR3 spans 14 amino acids. Germline trimming cut 11 bases from V and 4 bases from J; bases unmatched to any gene: 10. In DNA, the CDR3 is TGTGCCTACTCCCGGCCAGGGGGCACCGGGGAGCTGTTTTTT. Translated: CAYSRPGGTGELFF.

This clonotype was recorded a few times. The J gene is TRBJ1-5, the V gene TRBV7-9; no definite D call. The V and J ends lost 3 bases and 0 bases respectively, with 6 bases between them. Germline-derived CDR1 and CDR2 are SEHNR and FQNEAQ (reference sequence). The CDR3 sequence is 14 residues long. The CDR3 sequence: CASSLDDSNQPQHF. The CDR3 DNA sequence: TGTGCCAGCAGCTTGGATGATAGCAATCAGCCCCAGCATTTT.

Regarding this clonotype: Just one base apart from a much larger clone, this may be a read error. This chain uses TRBV7-9 with TRBJ2-4; D not resolved. The end of the DNA fits TRBJ2-7 better, so the J call may be wrong. Germline CDR1 is SEHNR and CDR2 is FQNEAQ (reference sequence). The CDR3 has 13 amino acids. The chain's CDR3 is CASSSRQSGEQYF. DNA of the CDR3: TGTGCCAGTTCATCGAGACAATCGGGCGAGCAGTACTTC.

This clonotype was found once. The V and J genes are TRBV9 and TRBJ2-2; D remains unclear. The germline V gene has CDR1 SGDLS and CDR2 YYNGEE. Trimming stripped 1 base from V and 7 bases from J, with 8 bases between. This CDR3 region has 13 residues. CDR3 sequence reads: CASSVISGGELFF. Written as DNA, the CDR3 is TGTGCCAGCAGCGTAATCTCCGGCGGGGAGCTGTTTTTT. Based on the CDR3 plus reference TRBV9 and TRBJ2-2, the full variable domain is DSGVTQTPKHLITATGQRVTLRCSPRSGDLSVYWYQQSLDQGLQFLIQYYNGEERAKGNILERFSAQQFPDLHSELNLSSLELGDSALYFCASSVISGGELFFGEGSRLTVL.

This clonotype occurred once. This chain links TRBV5-1 with TRBJ1-6, with D possibly being TRBD1 (5 bases). The V end lost 1 base, the J end lost 5 bases, and 10 bases lay between the germline ends. The CDR3 runs to 15 residues. Looked up from germline, CDR1 is SGHRS and CDR2 is YFSETQ. The DNA of the CDR3 is TGCGCCAGCAGCTTGCCCGGGGCGGATAATTCACCCCTCCACTTT. As protein: CASSLPGADNSPLHF. The complete variable domain, with remaining parts taken from reference TRBV5-1 and TRBJ1-6, reads KAGVTQTPRYLIKTRGQQVTLSCSPISGHRSVSWYQQTPGQGLQFLFEYFSETQRNKGNFPGRFSGRQFSNSRSEMNVSTLELGDSALYLCASSLPGADNSPLHFGNGTRLTVT.

V gene TRBV28 combines with J gene TRBJ1-4; 7 bases line up with TRBD1. CDR3 length equals 13 residues. With V trimmed by 6 bases and J by 11 bases, 9 bases remained unmatched. The germline V gene encodes CDR1 MDHEN and CDR2 SYDVKM. As DNA, the CDR3 is TGTGCCAGCAGCTCGGGACAGACCAGGAAACTGTTTTTT. Protein: CASSSGQTRKLFF.

Ten or more counts support this clonotype. The J gene is TRBJ1-6, the V gene TRBV4-1; a weak D match, TRBD1 (5 bases). The germline V gene has CDR1 MGHRA and CDR2 YSYEKL. The CDR3 extends over 13 amino acids. V was cut by 2 bases and J by 9 bases, with 8 bases left in between. CDR3 sequence reads: CASSQRQRSPLHF. The CDR3 nucleotides are TGCGCCAGCAGCCAACGACAGCGTTCACCCCTCCACTTT.